A single sample is the source of the 27 T cell receptor beta chains below, sequenced in a study of T cells in Graves' hyperthyroidism and ophthalmopathy. There were TCR beta CDR3 regions amplified from RNA transcripts. RT-PCR in the first round (using the HTBI primer set) targeted the TCR CDR3. TCRdb called the multiplex PCR reads again in MiXCR, with one record for every CDR3 protein. The data show around 540,000 distinct CDR3 sequences, around 46% seen once. The sample consisted of peripheral blood or thyroid tissue (not recorded which). All receptors derive from a woman aged 18-30 years with Graves' hyperthyroidism.

This clonotype has only a few counts. The genes are TRBV7-9 and TRBJ1-3, with D possibly TRBD1 on 6 matching bases. This CDR3 contains 17 residues. The germline CDR1 and CDR2 sequences are SEHNR and FQNEAQ (reference sequence). Trimming took 4 bases from V and 4 from J, leaving 20 bases between them. The CDR3 nucleotides read TGTGCCAGCAGCTCGAAGGCCGAGGGGCAGGGGGGAAACACCATATATTTT. It specifies CASSSKAEGQGGNTIYF.

The chain is built from TRBV29-1 and TRBJ1-2; 10 bases line up with TRBD1. CDR1 SQVTM and CDR2 ANQGSEA come from the germline V gene. The CDR3 has 15 residues. Trimming removed 7 bases from V and 5 bases from J; junction bases left unmatched: 13. CDR3 residues: CSGSGGWTGGYGYTF. CDR3 DNA sequence: TGCAGCGGGAGCGGGGGTTGGACAGGGGGATATGGCTACACCTTC.

This clonotype was observed a few times. The chain joins TRBV7-8 to TRBJ2-7; the D gene is possibly TRBD2 (6 bases). V was shortened by 9 bases and J by 4 bases, with 22 bases between the two germline ends. Germline V gene lookup returns CDR1 SGHVS and CDR2 FQNEAQ. This CDR3 has 15 residues. CDR3 DNA: TGTGCCAGTACCGGATCCTGGGGCGGGACTTACGAGCAGTACTTC. It translates to CASTGSWGGTYEQYF.

In the case of this clonotype: This sequence may be a read error, since a much larger clone differs from it by one base. The chain combines TRBV10-3 with TRBJ2-2; D ambiguous. V was trimmed by 5 bases and J by 0 bases, leaving 4 bases between them. This CDR3 contains 13 residues. In germline, CDR1 is ENHRY, CDR2 SYGVKD. This CDR3 reads CAISYANTGELFF. CDR3 sequence (DNA): TGTGCCATCAGTTACGCGAACACCGGGGAGCTGTTTTTT.

The genes are TRBV9 and TRBJ1-6; 10 nucleotides line up with TRBD1. Per the germline V gene, CDR1 is SGDLS and CDR2 is YYNGEE. CDR3 length: 16 amino acids. Trimming took 0 bases from V and 8 from J; bases not matched to a gene: 5. The CDR3 region has the DNA TGTGCCAGCAGCGTAGGTGGACAGGGGGTGTATTCACCCCTCCACTTT. Translated: CASSVGGQGVYSPLHF.

The CDR3 DNA reads TGTGCCACCAGTGACCACACCGGCGCGGGAGGCGGGGAGCTGTTTTTT. It codes for CATSDHTGAGGGELFF. The chain employs TRBV24-1 and TRBJ2-2; 8 bases fit TRBD2. The CDR3 extends over 16 amino acids. J was trimmed by 7 bases and V by 4 bases; bases with no gene match: 10. Per the germline V gene, CDR1 is KGHDR and CDR2 is SFDVKD.

The chain is built from TRBV10-3 and TRBJ1-2; TRBD1 is a possible D gene (6 bases). Germline-derived CDR1 and CDR2 are ENHRY and SYGVKD. V was clipped by 8 bases and J by 3 bases, with 13 bases between them. This CDR3 is built from 13 residues. The CDR3 loop is CAIWAGDHYGYTF. The CDR3 DNA is TGTGCCATCTGGGCAGGGGATCACTATGGCTACACCTTC.

This clonotype occurred many times. The rearrangement uses TRBV2 and TRBJ1-5; possibly TRBD1 for D (6 bases). The CDR3 is 14 amino acids. V lost 4 bases to trimming and J lost 4 bases, with 11 bases between them. CDR1 and CDR2 from the germline V gene are SNHLY and FYNNEI. CDR3 in amino acids: CASSARGGNQPQHF. DNA for the CDR3: TGTGCCAGCAGTGCCAGGGGTGGGAATCAGCCCCAGCATTTT.

This clonotype was counted only a few times. V usage is TRBV9 and J usage is TRBJ1-6, with TRBD1 matching 9 bases. Germline CDR1 reads SGDLS; CDR2 reads YYNGEE. The CDR3 is 16 amino acids. The V gene end was trimmed by 0 bases and the J gene end by 8 bases; junction bases not matched to a gene: 6. The CDR3: CASSVASQGADSPLHF. The DNA of the CDR3 is TGTGCCAGCAGCGTAGCCTCACAGGGGGCAGATTCACCCCTCCACTTT. Complete variable domain (other parts from reference TRBV9 and TRBJ1-6): DSGVTQTPKHLITATGQRVTLRCSPRSGDLSVYWYQQSLDQGLQFLIQYYNGEERAKGNILERFSAQQFPDLHSELNLSSLELGDSALYFCASSVASQGADSPLHFGNGTRLTVT.

This clonotype was recorded many times. The chain has TRBV7-9 and TRBJ1-6; no firm D call. V was cut by 6 bases and J by 8 bases, with 8 bases left in between. This CDR3 has 12 residues. The germline V gene encodes CDR1 SEHNR and CDR2 FQNEAQ (reference sequence). The CDR3 loop reads CASRDGDSPLHF. The CDR3 nucleotides are TGTGCCAGCAGAGACGGCGATTCACCCCTCCACTTT.

This chain connects TRBV20-1 to TRBJ1-2; 9 bases align to TRBD1. The CDR3 extends over 14 amino acids. V lost 0 bases and J lost 6; bases outside the gene matches: 5. CDR1 is DFQATT, CDR2 SNEGSKA, per germline (reference sequence). Here the CDR3 reads CSARERTGDDGYTF. The CDR3 coding sequence is TGCAGTGCTAGAGAACGGACAGGGGACGATGGCTACACCTTC.

V gene TRBV20-1 combines with J gene TRBJ2-3; TRBD2 might be the D (6 bases). CDR3 length equals 14 residues. Germline lookup yields CDR1 DFQATT and CDR2 SNEGSKA (reference sequence). V was clipped by 5 bases and J by 2 bases, with 14 bases between them. The CDR3 loop reads CSAEGLSNTDTQYF. The CDR3 DNA is TGCAGTGCTGAGGGACTGTCAAACACAGATACGCAGTATTTT.

Of note for this clonotype: An end of the junction differs from the germline gene, which may be a read error. This chain uses TRBV2 with TRBJ1-1; D remains ambiguous. CDR1 SNHLY and CDR2 FYNNEI come from the germline V gene. This CDR3 has 13 amino acids. CDR3 in DNA: TGTGCCACCTACCCGGACCTGAACACTGAAGCTTTCTTC. Translated, it gives CATYPDLNTEAFF. The full variable domain, with the rest looked up from reference TRBV2 and TRBJ1-1, is EPEVTQTPSHQVTQMGQEVILRCVPISNHLYFYWYRQILGQKVEFLVSFYNNEISEKSEIFDDQFSVERPDGSNFTLKIRSTKLEDSAMYFCATYPDLNTEAFFGQGTRLTVV.

The rearrangement links TRBV29-1 to TRBJ1-1; weak D call: TRBD1 (6 bases). The V end was cut by 5 bases, the J end by 5 bases, with 15 bases between. Per germline, CDR1 SQVTM and CDR2 ANQGSEA. This CDR3 is built from 13 residues. As DNA, the CDR3 is TGCAGCGTTCGGAAGGGAGGGGGGACTGAAGCTTTCTTT. It codes for CSVRKGGGTEAFF. Complete variable domain (other parts from reference TRBV29-1 and TRBJ1-1): SAVISQKPSRDICQRGTSLTIQCQVDSQVTMMFWYRQQPGQSLTLIATANQGSEATYESGFVIDKFPISRPNLTFSTLTVSNMSPEDSSIYLCSVRKGGGTEAFFGQGTRLTVV.

This clonotype was observed a handful of times. The J gene is TRBJ1-2, the V gene TRBV5-1; D gene unclear. CDR1 and CDR2 from the germline V gene are SGHRS and YFSETQ. The CDR3 sequence is 12 residues long. V lost 0 bases to trimming and J lost 8 bases, with 8 bases between them. CDR3 sequence (DNA): TGCGCCAGCAGCTTGGAGGTCTTAGGCTACACCTTC. Its translation: CASSLEVLGYTF.

This clonotype has a single count. This sequence joins TRBV29-1 and TRBJ2-7; perhaps D is TRBD1 or TRBD2 (5 bases each). V was trimmed by 1 base and J by 6 bases, leaving 10 bases between them. Germline-derived CDR1 and CDR2 are SQVTM and ANQGSEA. The CDR3 sequence is 12 residues long. Here the CDR3 DNA reads TGCAGCGTTGAAGGAGGGGAAGGCGAGCAGTACTTC. This codes for CSVEGGEGEQYF.

The table lists this clonotype with a few counts. CDR3: CASTPPRGREQYF. CDR3 coding DNA: TGTGCCAGCACCCCACCCCGCGGGCGCGAGCAGTACTTC. The chain uses TRBV7-2 and TRBJ2-7; perhaps TRBD2 as D (5 bases). The CDR3 has 13 amino acids. Looked up from germline, CDR1 is SGHTA and CDR2 is FQGNSA. Between the trimmed V and J ends, which lost 7 bases and 6 bases, there was a span of 16 bases.

This clonotype was found many times. The chain combines TRBV7-2 with TRBJ1-5; D unclear. V gave up 5 bases and J gave up 4 bases, with 12 bases separating them. The CDR3 runs 14 residues. Germline V gives CDR1 SGHTA, CDR2 FQGNSA. The CDR3 coding sequence is TGTGCCAGCAGCCCAAAAGCGGGGAATCAGCCCCAGCATTTT. The encoded protein is CASSPKAGNQPQHF.

The gene calls are TRBV7-9 and TRBJ2-2; 8 bases are shared with TRBD2. Germline V lookup: CDR1 SEHNR, CDR2 FQNEAQ (reference sequence). V lost 5 bases and J lost 5; bases outside the gene matches: 10. This CDR3 is built from 16 residues. As DNA, the CDR3 is TGTGCCAGCAGCCCAGCGGGAGCGCCCTCGACCGGGGAGCTGTTTTTT. Protein sequence: CASSPAGAPSTGELFF.

This clonotype has more than one count but fewer than ten. This chain joins TRBV2 and TRBJ1-2; D is ambiguous. The CDR3 covers 14 residues. Trimming removed 6 bases from V and 3 bases from J, with 14 bases in between. The germline V gene encodes CDR1 SNHLY and CDR2 FYNNEI. The CDR3 DNA sequence: TGTGCCAGCAGACCGAGCGTAGGGCACTATGGCTACACCTTC. This encodes CASRPSVGHYGYTF.

The V gene is TRBV7-8, the J gene TRBJ2-5, with TRBD1 matching 9 bases. The germline gives CDR1 SGHVS, CDR2 FQNEAQ. V gave up 4 bases and J gave up 9 bases; unmatched junction bases: 6. The CDR3 is 13 residues long. CDR3 residues: CASSSLWDRAQYF. The CDR3 DNA sequence: TGTGCCAGCAGCTCGCTCTGGGACAGGGCCCAGTACTTC.

As concerns this clonotype: Compared with germline, one end of the junction differs, possibly owing to a read error. CDR3 in amino acids: CTSSMGREAFF. CDR3 DNA: TGTACCAGTAGTATGGGTAGAGAAGCTTTCTTT. This chain connects TRBV19 to TRBJ1-1; D remains ambiguous. Per the germline V gene, CDR1 is LNHDA and CDR2 is SQIVND (reference sequence). The CDR3 totals 11 residues.

The CDR3 is CASSQLRAQHF. CDR3 DNA: TGTGCCAGCAGCCAGTTGCGGGCGCAGCATTTT. The chain links TRBV4-2 to TRBJ1-5, with D hard to call. Germline CDR1 and CDR2: LGHNA and YNFKEQ. V dropped 3 bases and J dropped 13 bases, with 10 bases sitting between them. This CDR3 has 11 amino acids.

In its sample, this clonotype was seen many times. The rearrangement uses TRBV29-1 and TRBJ2-5; D is unclear. The length of the CDR3 is 12 residues. Per the germline V gene, CDR1 is SQVTM and CDR2 is ANQGSEA. V lost 1 base to trimming and J lost 2 bases, with 5 bases between them. The CDR3 protein is CSVEGAQETQYF. The DNA of the CDR3 is TGCAGCGTTGAAGGTGCTCAAGAGACCCAGTACTTC.

The J gene is TRBJ1-2, the V gene TRBV16; no reliable D call. With 6 bases removed from V and 7 bases from J, the gap between germline ends came to 12 bases. Germline lookup yields CDR1 KGHSY and CDR2 FQNENV. The CDR3 has 12 amino acids. The CDR3 DNA sequence: TGTGCCAGCAGTCGTCAAAGGGCTGGCTACACCTTC. Protein product: CASSRQRAGYTF.

The chain couples TRBV10-3 to TRBJ1-4; the match to TRBD1 covers 11 bases. With V trimmed by 3 bases and J by 7 bases, 4 bases remained unmatched. There are 15 residues in the CDR3. Germline values: CDR1 ENHRY, CDR2 SYGVKD. The CDR3 coding sequence is TGTGCCATCAGTGACAGGACAGGGGGCCCTGAAAAACTGTTTTTT. This gives the protein CAISDRTGGPEKLFF.

This clonotype turned up a few times. This sequence joins TRBV2 and TRBJ1-2; D is ambiguous. The germline gives CDR1 SNHLY, CDR2 FYNNEI. The CDR3 has 14 residues. Trimming cost V 1 base and J 4 bases, with 10 bases left between them. Here the CDR3 DNA reads TGTGCCAGCAGTGAAGGCCAGCGGTTCTATGGCTACACCTTC. This codes for CASSEGQRFYGYTF.